The 15 T cell receptor beta chains below come from one sample, sequenced in a study of cytomegalovirus exposure and HLA in healthy donors. The study ran its PCR with 60 Vbeta and 13 Jbeta primers. Sequenced by immunoSEQ multiplex PCR; TCRdb stores in-frame clones only, minus some. The repertoire holds some 150,000 clones, with 82% as singletons. Sequencing was performed on PBMCs. The receptors come from a man aged 30 to 45 in good health and CMV-seropositive.

J is TRBJ2-5 and V is TRBV18, with D maybe TRBD1 (6 bases). Germline assignment: CDR1 KGHSH and CDR2 LQKENI. The CDR3 is 14 residues long. V was pared by 0 bases and J by 3 bases, with 8 bases between. CDR3 nucleotides: TGTGCCAGCTCACCACCGTACAGGGAAGAGACCCAGTACTTC. It encodes CASSPPYREETQYF.

The J gene is TRBJ2-2, the V gene TRBV10-2; 7 bases match TRBD2. CDR1 is WSHSY, CDR2 SAAADI, per germline. Losses at the gene ends were 6 bases for V and 6 bases for J; bases not matched to a gene: 10. The CDR3 sequence is 15 residues long. CDR3 nucleotides: TGCGCCAGCAGGTTGGGGGGGACGCCGGCCGGGGAGCTGTTTTTT. As protein: CASRLGGTPAGELFF.

This clone was recorded a few times. This chain joins TRBV4-1 and TRBJ1-5; D may be TRBD1 (5 bases). CDR3 length: 13 residues. Germline CDR1 is MGHRA and CDR2 is YSYEKL. Trimming shortened V by 0 bases and J by 7 bases, and 7 bases separated the two germline ends. CDR3 loop: CASSQDQGQPQHF. CDR3 nucleotides: TGCGCCAGCAGCCAAGATCAGGGACAGCCCCAGCATTTT.

This chain joins TRBV5-1 and TRBJ2-4; 10 nucleotides align to TRBD1. The CDR3 covers 14 residues. Germline V gene sequence: CDR1 SGHRS, CDR2 YFSETQ. Trimming removed 4 bases from V and 5 bases from J; junction bases left unmatched: 3. In DNA, the CDR3 is TGCGCCAGCAGCCCCGGGACAGGGGAAAACATTCAGTACTTC. Residues: CASSPGTGENIQYF.

The genes are TRBV7-9 and TRBJ2-3; no clear D. The germline V and J ends were trimmed by 3 bases and 3 bases, with 10 bases remaining between them. From germline, CDR1 is SEHNR and CDR2 FQNEAQ (reference sequence). The CDR3 runs to 14 residues. The CDR3 nucleotides read TGTGCCAGCAGCTTCGACTCCGGGACAGATACGCAGTATTTT. Its protein product is CASSFDSGTDTQYF. Looking up the rest from reference TRBV7-9 and TRBJ2-3 gives the full variable domain: DTGVSQNPRHKITKRGQNVTFRCDPISEHNRLYWYRQTLGQGPEFLTYFQNEAQLEKSRLLSDRFSAERPKGSFSTLEIQRTEQGDSAMYLCASSFDSGTDTQYFGPGTRLTVL.

The CDR3 DNA reads as TGTGCCAGCAGCCCCAGCCAGGGGTCCGCCTACGAGCAGTACTTC. Its protein is CASSPSQGSAYEQYF. This sequence joins TRBV9 and TRBJ2-5; tentatively, D is TRBD1 (6 bases). TRBJ2-7 matches the DNA end more closely, so the J call is doubtful. The CDR3 consists of 15 residues. CDR1 and CDR2 from the germline V gene are SGDLS and YYNGEE.

The chain uses TRBV5-6 and TRBJ1-1; a possible D gene is TRBD1 (6 bases). The CDR3 is 13 residues long. Germline assignment: CDR1 SGHDT and CDR2 YYEEEE. V gave up 2 bases and J gave up 4 bases, with 9 bases separating them. The CDR3 here is CASSLVRGTEAFF. CDR3 nucleotide sequence: TGTGCCAGCAGCTTAGTCAGGGGCACTGAAGCTTTCTTT.

As regards this clone: The same CDR3 is also encoded by other DNA sequences in this sample. DNA of the CDR3: TGTGCCAGCAGCTTGGGACTAGCGGGAAACACAGATACGCAGTATTTT. As protein: CASSLGLAGNTDTQYF. The rearrangement joins TRBV5-6 to TRBJ2-3, with TRBD2 matching over 11 bases. Per the germline V gene, CDR1 is SGHDT and CDR2 is YYEEEE. Trimming at V came to 0 bases and at J to 2 bases, leaving 2 bases not matched to a gene. The length of the CDR3 is 16 residues.

Written as DNA, the CDR3 is TGTGCCAGCAGTGAGACAGGACGGAACAGTATCTCCTACGAGCAGTACTTC. Residues: CASSETGRNSISYEQYF. The chain carries TRBV6-1 and TRBJ2-7; a possible D gene is TRBD1 (6 bases). The CDR3 length is 17 residues. V was trimmed by 3 bases and J by 0 bases, leaving 18 bases between them. Looked up from germline, CDR1 is MNHNS and CDR2 is SASEGT.

The gene calls are TRBV11-1 and TRBJ2-1, with 8 bases matching TRBD2. J gave up 4 bases and V 5 bases, and 4 bases lay outside the gene matches. The germline CDR1 and CDR2 sequences are SGHAT and FQDESV (reference sequence). The CDR3 has 14 amino acids. CDR3 sequence reads: CASSRGGLYNEQFF. DNA of the CDR3: TGTGCCAGCAGCCGGGGGGGGCTATACAATGAGCAGTTCTTC.

This clone was detected a few times. The chain carries TRBV28 and TRBJ2-3; maybe TRBD2 (5 bases). Germline V gene sequence: CDR1 MDHEN, CDR2 SYDVKM. This CDR3 comprises 16 residues. Trimming removed 10 bases from V and 7 bases from J, with 27 bases in between. This CDR3 reads CATETRPSTEPNTQYF. The CDR3 DNA is TGTGCCACTGAAACTAGACCGAGCACAGAACCCAATACGCAGTATTTT.

J is TRBJ1-1 and V is TRBV5-1; TRBD1 matches 8 bases. CDR1 is SGHRS, CDR2 YFSETQ, per germline. The trim removed 4 bases at V and 3 bases at J, leaving 8 bases unmatched. This CDR3 has 15 residues. CDR3 nucleotides: TGCGCCAGCAGCCTAAACCAGGGGGCGGACACTGAAGCTTTCTTT. Encoded protein: CASSLNQGADTEAFF.

This clone was seen a handful of times. The J gene is TRBJ1-4, the V gene TRBV25-1; tentatively, D is TRBD1 (5 bases). This CDR3 region has 14 residues. Germline V gene lookup returns CDR1 MGHDK and CDR2 SYGVNS. V was clipped by 6 bases and J by 4 bases, with 12 bases between them. CDR3 DNA sequence: TGTGCCAGCAGCCCCTGGGGGGGTAATGAAAAACTGTTTTTT. This gives the protein CASSPWGGNEKLFF.

The V and J genes are TRBV6-4 and TRBJ2-2, with TRBD1 identical over 9 bases. Germline V gene lookup returns CDR1 MRHNA and CDR2 SNTAGT. V trimming: 2 bases; J trimming: 4 bases; junction bases outside the gene matches: 2. There are 15 residues in the CDR3. The CDR3 spells CASSDGQGSTGELFF. CDR3 nucleotide sequence: TGTGCCAGCAGTGACGGACAGGGGAGCACCGGGGAGCTGTTTTTT.

The chain has TRBV7-3 and TRBJ2-1, with 13 bases matching TRBD2. V lost 5 bases and J lost 8; bases outside the gene matches: 6. The length of the CDR3 is 15 residues. The germline V gene has CDR1 SGHTA and CDR2 FQGTGA. CDR3 sequence (DNA): TGTGCCAGCAGCCAGGGACTAGCGGGAATGTATGAGCAGTTCTTC. Amino acids: CASSQGLAGMYEQFF. Supplemented by reference TRBV7-3 and TRBJ2-1, the full variable domain reads GAGVSQTPSNKVTEKGKYVELRCDPISGHTALYWYRQSLGQGPEFLIYFQGTGAADDSGLPNDRFFAVRPEGSVSTLKIQRTERGDSAVYLCASSQGLAGMYEQFFGPGTRLTVL.